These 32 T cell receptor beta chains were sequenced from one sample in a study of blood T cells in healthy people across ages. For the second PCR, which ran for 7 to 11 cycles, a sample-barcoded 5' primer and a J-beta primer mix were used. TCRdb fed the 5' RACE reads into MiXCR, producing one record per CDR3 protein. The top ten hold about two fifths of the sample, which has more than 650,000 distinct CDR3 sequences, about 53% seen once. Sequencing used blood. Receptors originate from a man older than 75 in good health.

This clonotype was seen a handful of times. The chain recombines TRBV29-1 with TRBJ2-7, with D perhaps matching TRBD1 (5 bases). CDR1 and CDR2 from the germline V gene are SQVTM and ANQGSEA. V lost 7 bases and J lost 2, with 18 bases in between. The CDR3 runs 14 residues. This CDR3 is CSAPRGQATYEQYF. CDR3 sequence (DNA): TGCAGCGCACCTAGGGGCCAGGCCACCTACGAGCAGTACTTC.

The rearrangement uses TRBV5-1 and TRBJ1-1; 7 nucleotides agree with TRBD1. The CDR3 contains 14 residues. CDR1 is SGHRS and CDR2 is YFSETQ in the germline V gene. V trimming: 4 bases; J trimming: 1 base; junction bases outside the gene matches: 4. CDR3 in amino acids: CASSQTGRNTEAFF. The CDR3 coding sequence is TGCGCCAGCAGCCAGACAGGGAGGAACACTGAAGCTTTCTTT.

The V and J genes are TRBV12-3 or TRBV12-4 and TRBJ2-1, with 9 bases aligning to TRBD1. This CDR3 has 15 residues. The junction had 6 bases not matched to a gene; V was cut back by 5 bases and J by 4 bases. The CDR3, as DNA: TGTGCCAGCAGTACCAGACAGGGGGTGTACAATGAGCAGTTCTTC. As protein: CASSTRQGVYNEQFF.

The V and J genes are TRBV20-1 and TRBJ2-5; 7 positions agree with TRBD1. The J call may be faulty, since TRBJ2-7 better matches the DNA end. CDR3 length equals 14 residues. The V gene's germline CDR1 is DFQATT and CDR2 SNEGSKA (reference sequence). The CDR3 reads CSVTQGSLWDEQYF. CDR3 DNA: TGCAGTGTGACACAGGGGTCGCTCTGGGACGAGCAGTACTTC.

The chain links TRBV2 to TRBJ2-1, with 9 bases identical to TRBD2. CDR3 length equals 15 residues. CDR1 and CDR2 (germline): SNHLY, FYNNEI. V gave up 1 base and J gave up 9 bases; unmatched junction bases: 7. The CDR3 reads CASSEVTSGRGEQFF. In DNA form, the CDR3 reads TGTGCCAGCAGTGAAGTGACTAGCGGCAGAGGTGAGCAGTTCTTC.

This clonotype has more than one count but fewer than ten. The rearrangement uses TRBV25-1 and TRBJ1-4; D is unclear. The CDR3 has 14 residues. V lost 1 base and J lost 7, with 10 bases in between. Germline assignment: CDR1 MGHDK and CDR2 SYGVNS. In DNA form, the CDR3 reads TGTGCCAGCAGTGAATCGCGGGTTGGTGAAAAACTGTTTTTT. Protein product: CASSESRVGEKLFF.

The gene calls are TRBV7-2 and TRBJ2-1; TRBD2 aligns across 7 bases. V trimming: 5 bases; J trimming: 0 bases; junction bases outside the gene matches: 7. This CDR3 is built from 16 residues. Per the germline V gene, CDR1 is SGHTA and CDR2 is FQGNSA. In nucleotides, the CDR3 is TGTGCCAGCAGCCAAGGTCTAGCGGCCTCCTACAATGAGCAGTTCTTC. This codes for CASSQGLAASYNEQFF.

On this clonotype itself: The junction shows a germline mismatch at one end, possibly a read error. CDR3 amino acids: CSARGGRINYGYTF. CDR3 nucleotide sequence: TGCAGTGCGAGAGGGGGACGGATAAACTATGGCTACACCTTC. The gene calls are TRBV20-1 and TRBJ1-2, with D possibly being TRBD1 (6 bases). The CDR3 has 14 residues. CDR1 is DFQATT and CDR2 is SNEGSKA in the germline V gene (reference sequence).

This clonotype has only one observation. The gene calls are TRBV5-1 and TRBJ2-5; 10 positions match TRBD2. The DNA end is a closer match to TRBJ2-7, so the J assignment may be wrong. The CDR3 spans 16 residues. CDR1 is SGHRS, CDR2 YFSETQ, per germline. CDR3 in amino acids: CASSSGTSERSYEQYF. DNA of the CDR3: TGCGCCAGCAGCTCCGGGACTAGCGAACGGTCATACGAGCAGTACTTC.

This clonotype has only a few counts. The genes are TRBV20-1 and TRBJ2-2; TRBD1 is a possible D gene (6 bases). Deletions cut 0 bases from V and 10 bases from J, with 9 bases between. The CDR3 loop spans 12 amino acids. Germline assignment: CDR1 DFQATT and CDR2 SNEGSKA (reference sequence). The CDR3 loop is CSARDTGTELFF. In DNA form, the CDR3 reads TGCAGTGCTAGAGATACAGGGACGGAGCTGTTTTTT.

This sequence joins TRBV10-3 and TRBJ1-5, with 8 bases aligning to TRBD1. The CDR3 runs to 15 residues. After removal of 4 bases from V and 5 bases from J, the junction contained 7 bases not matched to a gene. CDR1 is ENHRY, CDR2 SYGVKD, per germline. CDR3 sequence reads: CAISGGQGYDQPQHF. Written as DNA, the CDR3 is TGTGCCATCAGTGGAGGACAGGGATATGATCAGCCCCAGCATTTT.

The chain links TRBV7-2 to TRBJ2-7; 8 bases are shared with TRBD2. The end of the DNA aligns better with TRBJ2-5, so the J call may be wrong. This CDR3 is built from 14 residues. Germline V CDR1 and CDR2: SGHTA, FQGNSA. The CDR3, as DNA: TGTGCCAGCAGCTGGTTCGGGGGGGAGGAGACCCAGTACTTC. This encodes CASSWFGGEETQYF.

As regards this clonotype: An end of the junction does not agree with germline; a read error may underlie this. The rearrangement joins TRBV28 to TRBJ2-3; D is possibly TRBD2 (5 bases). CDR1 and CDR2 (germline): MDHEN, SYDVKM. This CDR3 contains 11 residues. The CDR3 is CASTSTDTRYF. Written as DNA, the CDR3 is TGTGCCAGCACTAGCACAGATACGCGGTATTTT.

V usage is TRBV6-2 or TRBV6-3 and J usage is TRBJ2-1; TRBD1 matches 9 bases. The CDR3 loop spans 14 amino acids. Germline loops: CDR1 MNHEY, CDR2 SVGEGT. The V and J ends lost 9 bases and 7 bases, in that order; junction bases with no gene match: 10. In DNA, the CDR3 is TGTGCCAGTTCCCAGTTCGGACAGGGGAATGAGCAGTTCTTC. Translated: CASSQFGQGNEQFF.

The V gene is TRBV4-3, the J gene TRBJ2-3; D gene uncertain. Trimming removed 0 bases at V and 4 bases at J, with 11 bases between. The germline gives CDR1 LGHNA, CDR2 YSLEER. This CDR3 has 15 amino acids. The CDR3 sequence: CASSQDIVSADTQYF. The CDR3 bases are TGCGCCAGCAGCCAAGATATCGTTTCCGCAGATACGCAGTATTTT.

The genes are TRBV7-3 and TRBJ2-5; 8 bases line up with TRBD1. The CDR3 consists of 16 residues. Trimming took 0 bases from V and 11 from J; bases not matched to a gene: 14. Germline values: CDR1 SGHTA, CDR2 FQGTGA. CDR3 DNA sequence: TGTGCCAGCAGCTTAACGGCAGGGGGCCTTTACAATGAGCAGTACTTC. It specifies CASSLTAGGLYNEQYF.

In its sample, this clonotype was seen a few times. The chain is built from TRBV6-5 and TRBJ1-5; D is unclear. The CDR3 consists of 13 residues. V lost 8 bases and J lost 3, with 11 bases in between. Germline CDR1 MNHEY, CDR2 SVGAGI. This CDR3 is CASSTDYNQPQHF. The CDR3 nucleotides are TGTGCCAGCTCCACAGATTACAATCAGCCCCAGCATTTT.

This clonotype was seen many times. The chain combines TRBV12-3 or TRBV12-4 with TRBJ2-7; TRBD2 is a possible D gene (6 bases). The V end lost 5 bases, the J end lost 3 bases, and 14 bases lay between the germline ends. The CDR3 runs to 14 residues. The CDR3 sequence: CASSRRGLIYEQYF. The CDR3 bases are TGTGCCAGCAGTCGTAGGGGACTCATCTACGAGCAGTACTTC.

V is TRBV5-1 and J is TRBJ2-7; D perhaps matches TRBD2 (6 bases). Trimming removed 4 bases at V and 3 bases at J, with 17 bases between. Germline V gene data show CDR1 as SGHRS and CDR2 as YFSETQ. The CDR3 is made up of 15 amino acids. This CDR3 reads CASSPSPSGDYEQYF. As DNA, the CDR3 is TGCGCCAGCAGCCCCTCGCCATCGGGAGACTACGAGCAGTACTTC.

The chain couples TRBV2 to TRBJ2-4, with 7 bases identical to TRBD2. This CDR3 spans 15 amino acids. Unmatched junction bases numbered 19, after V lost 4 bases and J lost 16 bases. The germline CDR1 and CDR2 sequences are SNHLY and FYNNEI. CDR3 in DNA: TGTGCCAGCAGTGTCGGCAGCGGGAAAATCTACGAGCATTACTTC. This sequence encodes CASSVGSGKIYEHYF.

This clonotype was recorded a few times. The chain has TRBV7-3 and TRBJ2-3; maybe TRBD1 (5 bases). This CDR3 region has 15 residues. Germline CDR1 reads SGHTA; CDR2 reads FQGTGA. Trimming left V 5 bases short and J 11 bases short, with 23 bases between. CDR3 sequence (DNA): TGTGCCAGCAGCCCCAGCGTTACAGCAGGGCTCGGGCAGTATTTT. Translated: CASSPSVTAGLGQYF.

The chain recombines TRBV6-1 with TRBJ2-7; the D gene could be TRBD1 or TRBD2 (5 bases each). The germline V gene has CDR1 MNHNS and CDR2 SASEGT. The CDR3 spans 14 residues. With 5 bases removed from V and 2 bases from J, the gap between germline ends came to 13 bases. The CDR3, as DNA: TGTGCCAGCAGTTTGGGGGTGGCAGCCTACGAGCAGTACTTC. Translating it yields CASSLGVAAYEQYF.

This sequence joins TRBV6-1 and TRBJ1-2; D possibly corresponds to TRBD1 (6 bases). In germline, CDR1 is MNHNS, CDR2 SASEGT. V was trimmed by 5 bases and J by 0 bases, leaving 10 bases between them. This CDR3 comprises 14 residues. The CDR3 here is CASSQQGANYGYTF. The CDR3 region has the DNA TGTGCCAGCAGTCAACAGGGCGCTAACTATGGCTACACCTTC.

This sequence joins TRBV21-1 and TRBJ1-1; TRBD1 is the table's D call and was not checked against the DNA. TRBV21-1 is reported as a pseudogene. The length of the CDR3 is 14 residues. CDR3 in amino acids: CASSKEQGGIEAFF. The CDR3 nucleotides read TGTGCCAGCAGCAAAGAACAGGGGGGGATTGAAGCTTTCTTT.

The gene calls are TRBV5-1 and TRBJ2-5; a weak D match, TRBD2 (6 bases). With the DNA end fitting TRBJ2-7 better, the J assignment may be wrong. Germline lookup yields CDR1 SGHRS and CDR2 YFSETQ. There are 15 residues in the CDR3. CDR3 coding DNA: TGCGCCAGCAGCTTACTGGAGGGGAGCTCCTACGAGCAGTACTTC. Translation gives CASSLLEGSSYEQYF.

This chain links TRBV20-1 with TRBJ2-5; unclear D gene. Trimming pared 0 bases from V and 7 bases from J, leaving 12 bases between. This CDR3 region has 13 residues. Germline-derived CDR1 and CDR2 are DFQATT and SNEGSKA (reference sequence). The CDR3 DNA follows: TGCAGTGCTAGAGAGCCCGGGTTCGGGACCCAGTACTTC. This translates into CSAREPGFGTQYF.

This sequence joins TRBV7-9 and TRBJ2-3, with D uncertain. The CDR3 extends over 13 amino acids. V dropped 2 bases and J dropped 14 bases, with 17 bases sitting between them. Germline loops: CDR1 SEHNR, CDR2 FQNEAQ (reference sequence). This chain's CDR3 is CASSLLPARYAYF. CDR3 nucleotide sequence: TGTGCCAGCAGCTTACTTCCGGCCAGATACGCGTATTTT.

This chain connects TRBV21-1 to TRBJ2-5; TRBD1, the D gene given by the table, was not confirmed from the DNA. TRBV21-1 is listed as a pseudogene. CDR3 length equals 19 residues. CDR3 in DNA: TGTGCCAGCAGCAAAGTACAGGGTAGGACAGTAGTGCCCCAAGAGACCCAGTACTTC. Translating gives CASSKVQGRTVVPQETQYF.

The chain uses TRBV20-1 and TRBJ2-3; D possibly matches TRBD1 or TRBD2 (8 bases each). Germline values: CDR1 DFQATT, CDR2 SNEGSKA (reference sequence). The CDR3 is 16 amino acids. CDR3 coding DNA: TGCTCCACAGGGGGGGGCGGGAGGACTAGCACAGATACGCAGTATTTT. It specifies CSTGGGGRTSTDTQYF.

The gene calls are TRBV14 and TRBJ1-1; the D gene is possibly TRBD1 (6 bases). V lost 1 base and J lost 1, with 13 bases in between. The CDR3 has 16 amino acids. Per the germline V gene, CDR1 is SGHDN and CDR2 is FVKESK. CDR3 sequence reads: CASSQGQGPWNTEAFF. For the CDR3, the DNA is TGTGCCAGCAGCCAAGGGCAGGGGCCCTGGAACACTGAAGCTTTCTTT. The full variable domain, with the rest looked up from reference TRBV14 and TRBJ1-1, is EAGVTQFPSHSVIEKGQTVTLRCDPISGHDNLYWYRRVMGKEIKFLLHFVKESKQDESGMPNNRFLAERTGGTYSTLKVQPAELEDSGVYFCASSQGQGPWNTEAFFGQGTRLTVV.

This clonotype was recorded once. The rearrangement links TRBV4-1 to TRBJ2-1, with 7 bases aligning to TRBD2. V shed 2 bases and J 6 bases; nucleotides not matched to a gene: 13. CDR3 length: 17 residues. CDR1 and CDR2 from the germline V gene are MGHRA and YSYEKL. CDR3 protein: CASSQRSGGGPSNEQFF. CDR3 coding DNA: TGCGCCAGCAGCCAAAGGTCCGGGGGAGGGCCGTCCAATGAGCAGTTCTTC.

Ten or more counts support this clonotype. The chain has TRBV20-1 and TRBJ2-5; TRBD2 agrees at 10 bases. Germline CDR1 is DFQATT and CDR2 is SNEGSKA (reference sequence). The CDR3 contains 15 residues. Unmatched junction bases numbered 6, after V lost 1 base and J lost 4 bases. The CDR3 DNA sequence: TGCAGTGCTAGAGTTCCTAGCGGGAGTTTAGAGACCCAGTACTTC. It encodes CSARVPSGSLETQYF.